The source of this T cell receptor beta chain is a study of T cells in Graves' hyperthyroidism and ophthalmopathy. This clonotype was picked up many times. The source material, RNA transcripts, was used to amplify TCR beta CDR3 regions. Using the HTBI primer set, a first-round RT-PCR was run on the TCR CDR3. TCRdb reanalysed the multiplex PCR reads using MiXCR and keeps one entry per CDR3 protein. The repertoire includes about 360,000 distinct CDR3 sequences, under 15% of them detected once, and around a tenth sits in the top ten. Sequenced input: blood. The receptor was isolated from a woman aged 18 to 35 with Graves' hyperthyroidism.

The CDR3 DNA follows: TGTGCCATCAGTGCTAGAAGTTACGAGCAGTACTTC. It is translated as CAISARSYEQYF. V usage is TRBV10-3 and J usage is TRBJ2-7, with no clear D. Trimming cost V 4 bases and J 4 bases, with 8 bases left between them. This CDR3 spans 12 amino acids. Germline V lookup: CDR1 ENHRY, CDR2 SYGVKD.